Presented here are 30 T cell receptor beta chains from one specimen sequenced in a study of shared clonotypes between healthy human individuals. Method: immunoSEQ multiplex PCR; TCRdb's copy keeps in-frame clones and lacks some. The table shows 2 million to 3 million clones, with more than 90% occurring only once. The specimen sequenced was naive CD4+ T cells sorted from blood. Subset in this sample: CD45RA+ positively selected. Every receptor here comes from a man aged 18 to 30 in good health.

The chain links TRBV18 to TRBJ2-2, with 9 bases that match TRBD2. This CDR3 has 17 amino acids. In germline, CDR1 is KGHSH, CDR2 LQKENI. J gave up 2 bases and V 2 bases, and 6 bases lay outside the gene matches. The CDR3, as DNA: TGTGCCAGCTCACCAAGAGTAGCGGGGGACAACACCGGGGAGCTGTTTTTT. The encoded protein is CASSPRVAGDNTGELFF.

A single count supports this clone. The chain uses TRBV5-1 and TRBJ2-1, with TRBD2 identical over 8 bases. V shed 4 bases, J shed 8 bases, and the junction held 8 bases outside the gene matches. The CDR3 runs 14 residues. CDR1 is SGHRS and CDR2 is YFSETQ in the germline V gene. The CDR3 spells CASSRGTSPHEQFF. The DNA for the CDR3 is TGCGCCAGCAGCCGGGGGACTAGTCCGCATGAGCAGTTCTTC.

V gene TRBV27 combines with J gene TRBJ2-7; D is unclear. V was clipped by 2 bases and J by 3 bases, with 11 bases between them. Germline CDR1 reads MNHEY; CDR2 reads SMNVEV (reference sequence). There are 14 residues in the CDR3. CDR3 sequence (DNA): TGTGCCAGCAGTTTACGTGGGGTTTACTACGAGCAGTACTTC. Its translation: CASSLRGVYYEQYF.

The CDR3 loop reads CASSFGQVYNSPLHF. The CDR3 DNA sequence: TGTGCCAGCAGCTTTGGACAAGTCTATAATTCACCCCTCCACTTT. The V call is TRBV11-2, the J call TRBJ1-6, with D possibly matching TRBD1 (5 bases). Germline CDR1 is SGHAT and CDR2 is FQNNGV. The CDR3 has 15 amino acids. Trimming left V 3 bases short and J 3 bases short, with 9 bases between. Supplemented by reference TRBV11-2 and TRBJ1-6, the full variable domain reads EAGVAQSPRYKIIEKRQSVAFWCNPISGHATLYWYQQILGQGPKLLIQFQNNGVVDDSQLPKDRFSAERLKGVDSTLKIQPAKLEDSAVYLCASSFGQVYNSPLHFGNGTRLTVT.

This chain connects TRBV30 to TRBJ1-6; 9 bases align to TRBD1. Losses at the gene ends were 0 bases for V and 9 bases for J; bases not matched to a gene: 12. Germline loops: CDR1 GTSNPN, CDR2 SVGIG (reference sequence). The CDR3 totals 17 residues. The CDR3 coding sequence is TGTGCCTGGAGTGTATCTAAATCAGGACAGGGGACTTCACCCCTCCACTTT. Its translation: CAWSVSKSGQGTSPLHF.

The V gene is TRBV4-3, the J gene TRBJ2-3, with D possibly TRBD1 on 5 matching bases. V lost 4 bases to trimming and J lost 5 bases, with 19 bases between them. This CDR3 contains 16 residues. Germline V gene lookup returns CDR1 LGHNA and CDR2 YSLEER. CDR3 region: CASSLGGHGLGDTQYF. In DNA, the CDR3 is TGCGCCAGCAGCCTTGGCGGACACGGGTTGGGAGATACGCAGTATTTT.

This clone was seen only once. The J gene is TRBJ1-5, the V gene TRBV6-4; the D is unclear. CDR3 size: 14 residues. Trimming left V 3 bases short and J 1 base short, with 7 bases between. The V gene's germline CDR1 is MRHNA and CDR2 SNTAGT. CDR3 sequence: CASSEEMSNQPQHF. The CDR3 region has the DNA TGTGCCAGCAGTGAGGAAATGAGCAATCAGCCCCAGCATTTT.

Only one count was recorded for this clone. The gene calls are TRBV9 and TRBJ2-7; D remains ambiguous. The CDR3 extends over 15 amino acids. The V end lost 4 bases, the J end lost 2 bases, and 16 bases lay between the germline ends. The germline CDR1 and CDR2 sequences are SGDLS and YYNGEE. DNA for the CDR3: TGTGCCAGCAGCCCGCGTGAGCTAGGCCCCTACGAGCAGTACTTC. Its translation is CASSPRELGPYEQYF.

This chain links TRBV7-9 with TRBJ1-2; weak D call: TRBD1 (6 bases). The CDR3 sequence is 15 residues long. The V end lost 5 bases, the J end lost 2 bases, and 15 bases lay between the germline ends. The V gene's germline CDR1 is SEHNR and CDR2 FQNEAQ (reference sequence). CDR3 residues: CASSVQGVSNYGYTF. The CDR3 DNA reads as TGTGCCAGCAGCGTACAGGGTGTATCCAACTATGGCTACACCTTC.

On this clone itself: Other DNA sequences in the sample encode the same CDR3. The rearrangement joins TRBV18 to TRBJ1-3; no firm D call. The CDR3 extends over 15 amino acids. Looked up from germline, CDR1 is KGHSH and CDR2 is LQKENI. Trimming pared 3 bases from V and 0 bases from J, leaving 9 bases between. Here the CDR3 reads CASSPPSISGNTIYF. For the CDR3, the DNA is TGTGCCAGCTCACCGCCCTCCATCTCTGGAAACACCATATATTTT.

This chain links TRBV19 with TRBJ1-2; TRBD1 matches 8 bases. The CDR3 runs to 14 residues. CDR1 is LNHDA, CDR2 SQIVND, per germline (reference sequence). J was trimmed by 7 bases and V by 1 base; bases with no gene match: 5. The CDR3: CASSIGAGGLGYTF. The CDR3 DNA sequence: TGTGCCAGTAGTATAGGAGCAGGGGGCCTTGGCTACACCTTC.

The chain recombines TRBV6-9 with TRBJ2-5; 10 nucleotides agree with TRBD1. After removal of 4 bases from V and 2 bases from J, the junction contained 4 bases not matched to a gene. Germline assignment: CDR1 MNHGY and CDR2 SVAAGI. The CDR3 totals 15 residues. CDR3 protein: CASSWTGGIQETQYF. Written as DNA, the CDR3 is TGTGCCAGCAGTTGGACAGGGGGGATACAAGAGACCCAGTACTTC.

The count of this clone is one. The chain combines TRBV5-1 with TRBJ2-7, with 7 bases fitting TRBD2. This CDR3 is 12 amino acids long. Per germline, CDR1 SGHRS and CDR2 YFSETQ. Trimming cost V 3 bases and J 3 bases; bases outside gene matches: 0. The CDR3 reads CASSWDYYEQYF. For the CDR3, the DNA is TGCGCCAGCAGCTGGGACTACTACGAGCAGTACTTC.

V usage is TRBV2 and J usage is TRBJ2-2, with 8 bases aligning to TRBD2. Germline V CDR1 and CDR2: SNHLY, FYNNEI. The trim removed 6 bases at V and 5 bases at J, leaving 14 bases unmatched. The CDR3 extends over 17 amino acids. CDR3 amino acids: CASSETRGGTFTGELFF. The CDR3 DNA reads TGTGCCAGCAGCGAAACTCGGGGGGGAACTTTTACCGGGGAGCTGTTTTTT.

This sequence joins TRBV2 and TRBJ2-7; D may be TRBD2 (5 bases). Trimming removed 8 bases from V and 3 bases from J, with 8 bases in between. The germline V gene encodes CDR1 SNHLY and CDR2 FYNNEI. The CDR3 is 11 amino acids. CDR3 protein: CASARDYEQYF. The CDR3 DNA is TGTGCCAGCGCGAGGGACTACGAGCAGTACTTC.

The CDR3 here is CASSLLPGQGLETQYF. In DNA, the CDR3 is TGTGCCAGCAGTTTATTGCCGGGACAGGGGTTAGAGACCCAGTACTTC. The V call is TRBV28, the J call TRBJ2-5; 10 positions match TRBD1. The CDR3 loop spans 16 amino acids. The V gene end was trimmed by 1 base and the J gene end by 4 bases; junction bases not matched to a gene: 6. Germline V gene lookup returns CDR1 MDHEN and CDR2 SYDVKM.

This chain links TRBV10-3 with TRBJ1-2; TRBD1 matches at 11 bases. CDR1 is ENHRY, CDR2 SYGVKD, per germline. This CDR3 region has 17 residues. The trim removed 5 bases at V and 2 bases at J, leaving 10 bases unmatched. DNA for the CDR3: TGTGCCATCAGTCCTGGACAGGGGGCGAGTCTAAACTATGGCTACACCTTC. The encoded protein is CAISPGQGASLNYGYTF.

This clone occurred once. The CDR3 is CASSRGGKDYGYTF. DNA for the CDR3: TGTGCCAGCAGCCGCGGTGGAAAGGACTATGGCTACACCTTC. The rearrangement joins TRBV14 to TRBJ1-2; D not resolved. Looked up from germline, CDR1 is SGHDN and CDR2 is FVKESK. The V gene lost 4 bases and the J gene lost 3 bases, with 12 bases spanning the gap. The CDR3 is made up of 14 amino acids.

This chain uses TRBV5-1 with TRBJ1-2, with D unclear. The CDR3 covers 15 residues. V gave up 4 bases and J gave up 6 bases, with 19 bases separating them. Per the germline V gene, CDR1 is SGHRS and CDR2 is YFSETQ. The CDR3 nucleotides read TGCGCCAGCAGCCGGGGAAACAGCGACTCCGATGGCTACACCTTC. Protein sequence: CASSRGNSDSDGYTF.

The J gene is TRBJ2-7, the V gene TRBV6-6; weak D call: TRBD2 (5 bases). The CDR3 is 15 residues long. Deletions cut 8 bases from V and 5 bases from J, with 22 bases between. Germline V lookup: CDR1 MNHNY, CDR2 SVGAGI (reference sequence). CDR3 loop: CASSFAGKLTDEQYF. The CDR3 nucleotides read TGTGCCAGCTCATTTGCCGGGAAGTTAACGGACGAGCAGTACTTC.

The genes are TRBV7-8 and TRBJ2-1; 9 bases align to TRBD1. There are 16 residues in the CDR3. CDR1 is SGHVS, CDR2 FQNEAQ, per germline. The V gene end was trimmed by 2 bases and the J gene end by 5 bases; junction bases not matched to a gene: 7. This chain's CDR3 is CASSLQGQGSHNEQFF. The DNA of the CDR3 is TGTGCCAGCAGCTTACAAGGACAGGGGAGCCACAATGAGCAGTTCTTC.

As to this clone: Within the sample, other DNA sequences also encode this same CDR3. This rearrangement joins TRBV6-6 to TRBJ2-7; D is undetermined. V lost 9 bases to trimming and J lost 6 bases, with 12 bases between them. This CDR3 contains 11 residues. Looked up from germline, CDR1 is MNHNY and CDR2 is SVGAGI (reference sequence). The CDR3 DNA sequence: TGTGCCAGTGGCCCCCGTCTCGAGCAGTACTTC. Its translation is CASGPRLEQYF.

This chain joins TRBV28 and TRBJ1-1; D remains unclear. The V end lost 5 bases, the J end lost 6 bases, and 19 bases lay between the germline ends. This CDR3 region has 15 residues. The germline CDR1 and CDR2 sequences are MDHEN and SYDVKM. The CDR3 reads CASSPAHMGSPEAFF. The DNA for the CDR3 is TGTGCCAGCAGTCCCGCCCACATGGGAAGTCCTGAAGCTTTCTTT.

This chain connects TRBV18 to TRBJ1-2; the D is unclear. Germline CDR1 KGHSH, CDR2 LQKENI. The CDR3 length is 14 residues. V lost 0 bases and J lost 4, with 9 bases in between. The CDR3 protein is CASSPPAPVYGYTF. CDR3 nucleotides: TGTGCCAGCTCACCACCAGCTCCTGTCTATGGCTACACCTTC.

V usage is TRBV4-1 and J usage is TRBJ2-7, with unresolved D. The V end was cut by 4 bases, the J end by 1 base, with 11 bases between. Germline CDR1 is MGHRA and CDR2 is YSYEKL. The CDR3 has 14 residues. DNA of the CDR3: TGCGCCAGCAGCCCCTATCTCGGGTCCTACGAGCAGTACTTC. Its translation is CASSPYLGSYEQYF.

Note on this clone: This CDR3 is also generated by other DNA sequences in the sample. This chain connects TRBV4-3 to TRBJ2-3; D unresolved. This CDR3 is 13 amino acids long. The V gene's germline CDR1 is LGHNA and CDR2 YSLEER. Trimming removed 0 bases from V and 4 bases from J, with 5 bases in between. The CDR3 DNA reads as TGCGCCAGCAGCCAAGATCTCGCAGATACGCAGTATTTT. Its protein is CASSQDLADTQYF.

The CDR3 loop is CASSEGRTAFENTEAFF. CDR3 sequence (DNA): TGCGCCAGCAGTGAGGGACGGACGGCGTTCGAGAACACTGAAGCTTTCTTT. The chain links TRBV10-2 to TRBJ1-1; D ambiguous. The germline CDR1 and CDR2 sequences are WSHSY and SAAADI. The CDR3 spans 17 residues. Deletions cut 2 bases from V and 1 base from J, with 17 bases between.

The chain links TRBV11-2 to TRBJ2-1; D unclear. Trimming took off 0 bases at V and 8 bases at J, with 11 bases between the two ends. CDR3 size: 14 residues. From germline, CDR1 is SGHAT and CDR2 FQNNGV. Here the CDR3 reads CASSLDSWGYEQFF. The DNA of the CDR3 is TGTGCCAGCAGCTTAGATTCGTGGGGATATGAGCAGTTCTTC.

The J gene is TRBJ2-5, the V gene TRBV6-6, with D perhaps TRBD1 or TRBD2 (5 bases each). From germline, CDR1 is MNHNY and CDR2 SVGAGI (reference sequence). The CDR3 is 13 amino acids. V lost 10 bases to trimming and J lost 5 bases, with 17 bases between them. The CDR3 loop reads CATWGRDEETQYF. The CDR3 bases are TGTGCCACCTGGGGCAGGGACGAGGAGACCCAGTACTTC.

This sequence joins TRBV6-1 and TRBJ1-5, with a weak D call TRBD1 (5 bases). V gave up 2 bases and J gave up 4 bases, with 9 bases separating them. Germline V lookup: CDR1 MNHNS, CDR2 SASEGT. This CDR3 spans 14 amino acids. The CDR3 DNA reads TGTGCCAGCAGTGAATGGGGGAAGAATCAGCCCCAGCATTTT. Its protein is CASSEWGKNQPQHF.